This T cell receptor (beta chain) was captured in a study of blood T cells in healthy people across ages. V lost 3 bases and J lost 5, with 8 bases in between. This CDR3 has 14 residues. Germline CDR1 and CDR2: MNHEY and SMNVEV (reference sequence). PCR was performed a second time for about 7 to 12 cycles using a sample-barcoded 5' primer and a J-beta primer mix. TCRdb redid the calling of the 5' RACE reads with MiXCR, one entry per CDR3 protein. The table records about 1,400,000 distinct CDR3 sequences, 59% of them present only once. Findings of the study overall: PBMC samples, being unsorted, prevented any conclusive comparison of naive and antigen-experienced cells.

Of note for this clonotype: What it binds is unknown.

This sequence joins TRBV27 and TRBJ1-6; D unresolved. Sequencing was performed on blood. The origin of this receptor is a young man in good health. DNA for the CDR3: TGTGCCAGCAGTTTGGGGAACAATAATTCACCCCTCCACTTT. This encodes CASSLGNNNSPLHF.